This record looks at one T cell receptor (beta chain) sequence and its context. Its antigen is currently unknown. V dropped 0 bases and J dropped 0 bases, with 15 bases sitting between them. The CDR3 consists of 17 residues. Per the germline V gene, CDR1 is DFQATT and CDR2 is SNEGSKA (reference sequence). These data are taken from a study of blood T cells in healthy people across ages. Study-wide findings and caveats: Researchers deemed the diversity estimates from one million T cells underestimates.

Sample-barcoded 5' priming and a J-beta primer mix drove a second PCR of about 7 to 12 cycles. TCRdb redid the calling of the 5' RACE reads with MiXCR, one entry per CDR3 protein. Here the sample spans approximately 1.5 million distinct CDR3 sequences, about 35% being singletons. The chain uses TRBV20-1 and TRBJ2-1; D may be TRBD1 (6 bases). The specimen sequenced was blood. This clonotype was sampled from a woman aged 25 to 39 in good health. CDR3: CSARDRSRGSSYNEQFF. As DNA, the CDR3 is TGCAGTGCTAGAGATAGGAGTAGGGGGAGCTCCTACAATGAGCAGTTCTTC.